A single sample gave rise to the 7 T cell receptor beta chains below, sequenced in a study of blood T cell repertoires in COVID-19. Assay used: immunoSEQ multiplex PCR; TCRdb lists only in-frame clones, some missing. The table shows about 170,000 clones, with 86% occurring only once. The sequenced material came from peripheral blood. Receptor source: a woman of 80 years or more in a cohort sampled during active or convalescent COVID-19.

V usage is TRBV5-1 and J usage is TRBJ2-3; the match to TRBD2 covers 13 bases. V lost 2 bases to trimming and J lost 0 bases; unmatched junction nucleotides: 3. Looked up from germline, CDR1 is SGHRS and CDR2 is YFSETQ. This CDR3 is built from 17 residues. The CDR3 region is CASSFGTSGASTDTQYF. In nucleotides, the CDR3 is TGCGCCAGCAGCTTCGGGACTAGCGGGGCTAGCACAGATACGCAGTATTTT.

This clone was counted a single time. The chain has TRBV28 and TRBJ2-7; D gene unclear. CDR1 is MDHEN and CDR2 is SYDVKM in the germline V gene. The V end was cut by 7 bases, the J end by 3 bases, with 7 bases between. CDR3 length: 11 residues. The CDR3 reads CASNSFYEQYF. Written as DNA, the CDR3 is TGTGCCAGCAATTCGTTCTACGAGCAGTACTTC.

V gene TRBV2 combines with J gene TRBJ2-1, with 10 bases fitting TRBD1. Germline V gene lookup returns CDR1 SNHLY and CDR2 FYNNEI. V shed 7 bases, J shed 7 bases, and the junction held 7 bases outside the gene matches. CDR3 size: 14 residues. For the CDR3, the DNA is TGTGCCAGCACAGGACAGGGGGTAGGAAATGAGCAGTTCTTC. Translating gives CASTGQGVGNEQFF.

The chain recombines TRBV10-3 with TRBJ2-1; D not certain. V was trimmed by 0 bases and J by 7 bases, leaving 10 bases between them. Looked up from germline, CDR1 is ENHRY and CDR2 is SYGVKD. The CDR3 has 14 amino acids. In nucleotides, the CDR3 is TGTGCCATCAGTGAGTCGCTCCATAGTAATGAGCAGTTCTTC. This encodes CAISESLHSNEQFF.

The genes are TRBV19 and TRBJ2-3; TRBD2 might be the D (6 bases). CDR3 size: 15 residues. Germline assignment: CDR1 LNHDA and CDR2 SQIVND (reference sequence). The V end was cut by 3 bases, the J end by 4 bases, with 14 bases between. The CDR3, as DNA: TGTGCCAGTAGTATTGGCTGGAGGAGGGCAGATACGCAGTATTTT. The encoded protein is CASSIGWRRADTQYF.

The chain has TRBV28 and TRBJ2-7; possible D gene TRBD2, 7 bases. Deletions cut 7 bases from V and 0 bases from J, with 19 bases between. This CDR3 is built from 16 residues. In germline, CDR1 is MDHEN, CDR2 SYDVKM. The DNA of the CDR3 is TGTGCCAGCACCGTGGGGGGCGGGGGCGACTCCTACGAGCAGTACTTC. Residues: CASTVGGGGDSYEQYF.

This chain uses TRBV3-1 (or the pseudogene TRBV3-2) with TRBJ2-7; 10 nucleotides agree with TRBD1. CDR1 and CDR2 (germline): LGHDT, YNNKEL (reference sequence). CDR3 size: 18 residues. The V segment lost 5 bases and the J segment 5 bases; nucleotides outside the gene matches: 18. The DNA for the CDR3 is TGTGCCAGCAGCTACGTATACCCTAGACAGGGGGCTGTACACGAGCAGTACTTC. Amino acids: CASSYVYPRQGAVHEQYF.